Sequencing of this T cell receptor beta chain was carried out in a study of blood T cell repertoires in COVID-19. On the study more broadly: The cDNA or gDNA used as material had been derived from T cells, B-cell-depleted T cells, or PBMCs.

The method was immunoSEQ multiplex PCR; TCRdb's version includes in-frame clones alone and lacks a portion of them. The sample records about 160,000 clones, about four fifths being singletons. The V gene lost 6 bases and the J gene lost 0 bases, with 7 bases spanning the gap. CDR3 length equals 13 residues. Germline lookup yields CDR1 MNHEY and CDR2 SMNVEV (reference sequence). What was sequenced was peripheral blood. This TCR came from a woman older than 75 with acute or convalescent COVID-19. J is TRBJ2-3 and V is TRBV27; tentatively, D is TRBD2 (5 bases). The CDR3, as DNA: TGTGCCAGCAGATCGGGGAGCACAGATACGCAGTATTTT. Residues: CASRSGSTDTQYF.